This TCR beta chain is from a study of blood T cell repertoires in COVID-19. Study-level information: Acute-phase and convalescent COVID-19 samples originated in the United States, Italy and Spain. In each case, the material was cDNA or gDNA derived from T cells, B-cell-depleted T cells, or PBMCs.

Trimming cost V 6 bases and J 8 bases, with 17 bases left between them. The CDR3 is 14 amino acids. CDR1 is MNHEY, CDR2 SMNVEV, per germline (reference sequence). Per the authors' pipeline: Estimated nucleated cell counts came from reference gene primer amplification. Clones were read by immunoSEQ multiplex PCR, and TCRdb kept only the in-frame ones, dropping some. The V and J calls and clone size are taken from that table; D and trimming were inferred from the DNA. The data show 180,000 or so clones, approximately 81% seen once. This clone was observed a single time. This clonotype was obtained from a woman older than 75 with acute or convalescent COVID-19. Sequencing was performed on peripheral blood. This chain connects TRBV27 to TRBJ2-1, with a possible D match to TRBD2 (5 bases). CDR3 bases: TGTGCCAGCAGCCACGGGAAGGGCGTCGATGAGCAGTTCTTC. Protein sequence: CASSHGKGVDEQFF.